A single sample gave rise to the 26 T cell receptor beta chains below, sequenced in a study of a mutant IDH1 vaccine in newly diagnosed glioma. As for time point: week 5, during vaccination. In the vaccine, a single dose held 300 ug of the mutant IDH1 20-mer peptide, along with topical imiquimod. No antigen is known for these receptors. Using immunoSEQ multiplex PCR, the repertoire was profiled, and TCRdb retains in-frame clones only, with some absent. The table records 40,000 or so clones, approximately 90% of them present only once. This material consisted of PBMCs, taken from a glioma patient whose treatment included an IDH1 peptide vaccine. These receptors originate from a man aged 50 or older with glioma.

The chain employs TRBV11-1 and TRBJ2-1; the D gene is possibly TRBD1 (5 bases). V gave up 1 base and J gave up 9 bases, with 13 bases separating them. This CDR3 region has 14 residues. The germline CDR1 and CDR2 sequences are SGHAT and FQDESV (reference sequence). The chain's CDR3 is CASSLVALQGEQFF. The CDR3 nucleotides read TGTGCCAGCAGCTTAGTTGCTCTGCAGGGTGAGCAGTTCTTC.

Only one count was recorded for this clone. The chain is built from TRBV4-3 and TRBJ2-3; 9 bases line up with TRBD2. Germline V gives CDR1 LGHNA, CDR2 YSLEER. This CDR3 contains 17 residues. After removal of 0 bases from V and 4 bases from J, the junction contained 8 bases not matched to a gene. CDR3 protein: CASSQDPGLAGSDTQYF. The CDR3 nucleotides read TGCGCCAGCAGCCAAGATCCGGGGCTAGCGGGGTCAGATACGCAGTATTTT.

The CDR3 DNA reads as TGTGCCAGCAGCCCCCACCCCCCAATAGCGGGAGTAGATACGCAGTATTTT. Translating it yields CASSPHPPIAGVDTQYF. The chain carries TRBV9 and TRBJ2-3, with 9 bases fitting TRBD2. Germline V lookup: CDR1 SGDLS, CDR2 YYNGEE. The CDR3 is 17 amino acids. V gave up 4 bases and J gave up 5 bases; unmatched junction bases: 14.

This clone was detected only a few times. This chain uses TRBV6-4 with TRBJ2-1; 11 bases are a match to TRBD1. This CDR3 is built from 14 residues. Germline values: CDR1 MRHNA, CDR2 SNTAGT. J was trimmed by 6 bases and V by 2 bases; bases with no gene match: 0. CDR3 DNA sequence: TGTGCCAGCAGTGACGGGACAGGGGGCAATGAGCAGTTCTTC. Its protein product is CASSDGTGGNEQFF.

The chain joins TRBV9 to TRBJ2-7, with TRBD2 identical over 12 bases. J lost 3 bases, V lost 4 bases, and 5 bases had no gene match. Germline V CDR1 and CDR2: SGDLS, YYNGEE. The CDR3 consists of 15 residues. The CDR3 spells CASSPRLAGVYEQYF. The CDR3 coding sequence is TGTGCCAGCAGCCCCAGACTAGCGGGGGTCTACGAGCAGTACTTC.

The chain joins TRBV7-2 to TRBJ1-3; D remains unclear. Trimming took 0 bases from V and 2 from J, leaving 11 bases between them. Germline CDR1 SGHTA, CDR2 FQGNSA. The CDR3 is 16 amino acids. Here the CDR3 DNA reads TGTGCCAGCAGCTTAGCGGCAACCGAGACTGGAAACACCATATATTTT. This encodes CASSLAATETGNTIYF.

The chain uses TRBV20-1 and TRBJ2-7; TRBD2 agrees at 7 bases. This CDR3 contains 11 residues. Germline CDR1 is DFQATT and CDR2 is SNEGSKA (reference sequence). The ends lost 4 bases at V and 3 bases at J; junction bases unmatched: 0. DNA for the CDR3: TGCAGTGCTAAGCGGGACTACGAGCAGTACTTC. Amino acid sequence: CSAKRDYEQYF.

The rearrangement uses TRBV5-4 and TRBJ2-5, with TRBD1 matching over 10 bases. The CDR3 runs to 16 residues. V trimming: 0 bases; J trimming: 2 bases; junction bases outside the gene matches: 4. Germline-derived CDR1 and CDR2 are SGHNT and YYREEE (reference sequence). The CDR3 here is CASSLGQGALQETQYF. The CDR3 DNA follows: TGTGCCAGCAGCTTGGGACAGGGGGCTTTACAAGAGACCCAGTACTTC.

The chain is built from TRBV19 and TRBJ1-4; D might be TRBD1 (5 bases). The germline V gene has CDR1 LNHDA and CDR2 SQIVND (reference sequence). The CDR3 covers 15 residues. The V end was cut by 7 bases, the J end by 10 bases, with 22 bases between. The CDR3 sequence: CASTPGSSLGGKLFF. CDR3 in DNA: TGTGCCAGTACCCCCGGCAGTTCCCTGGGGGGAAAACTGTTTTTT.

This clone has just one count. The chain carries TRBV9 and TRBJ2-5, with D hard to call. The V end was cut by 4 bases, the J end by 1 base, with 14 bases between. The CDR3 spans 15 residues. Germline V lookup: CDR1 SGDLS, CDR2 YYNGEE. The CDR3 region is CASSFGLAGQETQYF. DNA for the CDR3: TGTGCCAGCAGCTTCGGTTTAGCCGGCCAAGAGACCCAGTACTTC.

The chain has TRBV9 and TRBJ1-2; tentative D call: TRBD1 (5 bases). CDR1 and CDR2 from the germline V gene are SGDLS and YYNGEE. CDR3 size: 14 residues. The ends were cut back, 0 bases at V and 5 bases at J, with 11 bases in the middle. The chain's CDR3 is CASSVEMGGYGYTF. In DNA form, the CDR3 reads TGTGCCAGCAGCGTAGAAATGGGGGGGTATGGCTACACCTTC. Drawing the rest from reference TRBV9 and TRBJ1-2, the complete variable domain is DSGVTQTPKHLITATGQRVTLRCSPRSGDLSVYWYQQSLDQGLQFLIQYYNGEERAKGNILERFSAQQFPDLHSELNLSSLELGDSALYFCASSVEMGGYGYTFGSGTRLTVV.

This CDR3 is CASGTSGNNEQFF. The CDR3 bases are TGTGCCAGTGGGACTAGCGGAAACAATGAGCAGTTCTTC. The chain carries TRBV11-3 and TRBJ2-1, with 11 bases matching TRBD2. Looked up from germline, CDR1 is SGHNT and CDR2 is YENEEA. V shed 9 bases, J shed 5 bases, and the junction held 3 bases outside the gene matches. The CDR3 is made up of 13 amino acids.

The genes are TRBV4-1 and TRBJ2-7; D remains unclear. CDR3 length: 16 amino acids. V lost 3 bases and J 3 bases, leaving 18 bases between the germline ends. Germline V lookup: CDR1 MGHRA, CDR2 YSYEKL. The CDR3 DNA reads TGCGCCAGCAGCCAGGATCATGCCGTGCGGATCTACGAGCAGTACTTC. Protein: CASSQDHAVRIYEQYF.

In this sample, this clone turned up once. Written as DNA, the CDR3 is TGTGCCAGCAGTTTATTGGCCCGCTACAATGAGCAGTTCTTC. Translation: CASSLLARYNEQFF. V is TRBV28 and J is TRBJ2-1; no definite D call. V was trimmed by 1 base and J by 3 bases, leaving 7 bases between them. Germline CDR1 and CDR2: MDHEN and SYDVKM. The CDR3 spans 14 residues.

The chain recombines TRBV9 with TRBJ1-3, with D possibly being TRBD1 (5 bases). The CDR3 is made up of 14 amino acids. Germline values: CDR1 SGDLS, CDR2 YYNGEE. Trimming removed 1 base at V and 4 bases at J, with 9 bases between. Here the CDR3 reads CASSVQGTGNTIYF. The CDR3 DNA follows: TGTGCCAGCAGCGTACAGGGTACGGGAAACACCATATATTTT.

V gene TRBV5-4 combines with J gene TRBJ2-3, with D possibly being TRBD1 (5 bases). The V and J ends lost 4 bases and 2 bases respectively, with 11 bases between them. Per the germline V gene, CDR1 is SGHNT and CDR2 is YYREEE (reference sequence). The CDR3 is 14 amino acids. CDR3 in DNA: TGTGCCAGCAGCACAGACAGTTCCACAGATACGCAGTATTTT. It encodes CASSTDSSTDTQYF.

The chain couples TRBV6-5 to TRBJ2-1; 8 positions match TRBD1. Trimming took 5 bases from V and 8 from J; bases not matched to a gene: 8. Looked up from germline, CDR1 is MNHEY and CDR2 is SVGAGI. The length of the CDR3 is 14 residues. CDR3 sequence: CASSPLTGDYEQFF. DNA of the CDR3: TGTGCCAGCAGTCCCCTGACAGGGGATTATGAGCAGTTCTTC.

V gene TRBV5-6 combines with J gene TRBJ1-4, with a possible D match to TRBD1 (5 bases). CDR1 is SGHDT and CDR2 is YYEEEE in the germline V gene. V dropped 0 bases and J dropped 12 bases, with 9 bases sitting between them. The CDR3 extends over 12 amino acids. CDR3 sequence: CASSLAGGELFF. The CDR3 DNA reads TGTGCCAGCAGCTTGGCGGGGGGTGAACTGTTTTTT.

CDR3 in amino acids: CASRGVEFTGELFF. CDR3 bases: TGTGCCAGCAGGGGGGTAGAATTTACCGGGGAGCTGTTTTTT. V is TRBV9 and J is TRBJ2-2; D may be TRBD1 or TRBD2 (5 bases each). Trimming pared 5 bases from V and 5 bases from J, leaving 13 bases between. Germline V CDR1 and CDR2: SGDLS, YYNGEE. The CDR3 covers 14 residues.

CDR3 in amino acids: CASSYNRGRTETQYF. For the CDR3, the DNA is TGTGCCAGCAGTTACAACAGGGGGCGCACAGAGACCCAGTACTTC. The chain recombines TRBV6-6 with TRBJ2-5; 9 bases map to TRBD1. This CDR3 region has 15 residues. The trim removed 2 bases at V and 4 bases at J, leaving 5 bases unmatched. In germline, CDR1 is MNHNY, CDR2 SVGAGI (reference sequence).

The V gene is TRBV19, the J gene TRBJ2-7; perhaps D is TRBD1 or TRBD2 (7 bases each). Germline CDR1 is LNHDA and CDR2 is SQIVND (reference sequence). V was cut by 5 bases and J by 3 bases, with 20 bases left in between. The CDR3 totals 16 residues. The CDR3 DNA reads TGTGCCAGTAGTGACCCCGGGGGGACAGCCATCTACGAGCAGTACTTC. It translates to CASSDPGGTAIYEQYF. Combining the CDR3 with reference TRBV19 and TRBJ2-7 gives the whole variable domain DGGITQSPKYLFRKEGQNVTLSCEQNLNHDAMYWYRQDPGQGLRLIYYSQIVNDFQKGDIAEGYSVSREKKESFPLTVTSAQKNPTAFYLCASSDPGGTAIYEQYFGPGTRLTVT.

Only one count was recorded for this clone. This chain links TRBV10-3 with TRBJ2-5; 7 nucleotides agree with TRBD1. This CDR3 comprises 13 residues. V shed 6 bases, J shed 2 bases, and the junction held 3 bases outside the gene matches. CDR1 is ENHRY, CDR2 SYGVKD, per germline. The CDR3 region is CAISPGQQETQYF. In DNA form, the CDR3 reads TGTGCCATCAGCCCGGGACAGCAAGAGACCCAGTACTTC.

This chain uses TRBV30 with TRBJ2-1; D could derive from TRBD1 or TRBD2 (5 bases each). Germline CDR1 is GTSNPN and CDR2 is SVGIG (reference sequence). Trimming removed 2 bases at V and 2 bases at J, with 16 bases between. This CDR3 contains 16 residues. The CDR3 loop reads CAWSPLGDLTYNEQFF. The CDR3 region has the DNA TGTGCCTGGAGTCCCCTAGGGGACCTTACCTACAATGAGCAGTTCTTC.

The rearrangement uses TRBV6-1 and TRBJ2-7, with D maybe TRBD1 (5 bases). V lost 2 bases, J lost 5 bases, and 10 bases lay in between. Germline V gene lookup returns CDR1 MNHNS and CDR2 SASEGT. The CDR3 sequence is 13 residues long. The CDR3 region is CASSERGINEQYF. In DNA, the CDR3 is TGTGCCAGCAGTGAAAGGGGTATCAACGAGCAGTACTTC.

This chain uses TRBV6-6 with TRBJ2-1; 9 bases are shared with TRBD1. CDR1 is MNHNY and CDR2 is SVGAGI in the germline V gene (reference sequence). The CDR3 is 14 residues long. Trimming removed 5 bases from V and 8 bases from J; junction bases left unmatched: 7. Here the CDR3 DNA reads TGTGCCAGCAGTCGCCTGGGACAGGGCTATGAGCAGTTCTTC. This sequence encodes CASSRLGQGYEQFF.

The chain recombines TRBV6-5 with TRBJ1-2, with D uncertain. Germline lookup yields CDR1 MNHEY and CDR2 SVGAGI. The V end lost 7 bases, the J end lost 8 bases, and 17 bases lay between the germline ends. This CDR3 spans 13 amino acids. The CDR3 here is CASTRAGNGGYTF. The CDR3 DNA sequence: TGTGCCAGCACTCGTGCGGGGAATGGAGGCTACACCTTC.